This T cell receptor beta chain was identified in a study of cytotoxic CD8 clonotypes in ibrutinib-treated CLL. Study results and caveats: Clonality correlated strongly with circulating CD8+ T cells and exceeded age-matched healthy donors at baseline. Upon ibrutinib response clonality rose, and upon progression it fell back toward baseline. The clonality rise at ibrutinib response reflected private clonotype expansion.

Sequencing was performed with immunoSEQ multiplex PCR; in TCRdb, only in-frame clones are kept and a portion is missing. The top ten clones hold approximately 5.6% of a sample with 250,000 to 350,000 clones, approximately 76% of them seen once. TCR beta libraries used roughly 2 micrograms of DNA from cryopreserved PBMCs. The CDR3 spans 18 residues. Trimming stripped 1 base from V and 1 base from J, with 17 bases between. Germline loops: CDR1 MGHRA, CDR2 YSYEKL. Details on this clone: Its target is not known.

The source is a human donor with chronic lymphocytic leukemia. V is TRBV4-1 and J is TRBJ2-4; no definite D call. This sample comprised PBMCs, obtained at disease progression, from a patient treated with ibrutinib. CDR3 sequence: CASSQAGRPPSAKNIQYF. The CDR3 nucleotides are TGCGCCAGCAGCCAAGCGGGCAGGCCCCCCTCGGCCAAAAACATTCAGTACTTC.